Following are 17 T cell receptor beta chains from one sample sequenced in a study of blood T cell repertoires in COVID-19 (dated by TCRdb to 2018 to 2021). Library method: the immunoSEQ multiplex PCR assay. TCRdb's version of the immuneACCESS table is confined to in-frame rearrangements and falls short of the full clone set. An unresolved V gene accounts for under half of the shortfall where checked; the remainder is of unknown origin. This sample holds under 250,000 clones; 65% to 90% were observed only once. The ten largest clones represent approximately 2.3% of the sample. Source material: peripheral blood. All receptors come from an older woman with COVID-19, enrolled during active disease.

This clone showed up just once. V usage is TRBV2 and J usage is TRBJ1-2; 8 nucleotides line up with TRBD1. Germline V gives CDR1 SNHLY, CDR2 FYNNEI. This CDR3 has 15 residues. With V trimmed by 5 bases and J by 8 bases, 13 bases remained unmatched. CDR3 coding DNA: TGTGCCAGCAGTCTCGGTGCAGGGGGCTTATCGGGCTACACCTTC. It is translated as CASSLGAGGLSGYTF.

This clone has just one count. A much larger clone lies one base from this, so it may be a read error. J is TRBJ1-1 and V is TRBV11-3; 7 nucleotides agree with TRBD1. This CDR3 is built from 13 residues. Trimming at V came to 6 bases and at J to 1 base, leaving 2 bases not matched to a gene. In germline, CDR1 is SGHNT, CDR2 YENEEA. In nucleotides, the CDR3 is TGTGCCAGCAGTCGACAGGGGAACACTGAAGCTTTCTTT. It encodes CASSRQGNTEAFF.

V and J are TRBV9 and TRBJ1-1; D unclear. V lost 4 bases to trimming and J lost 1 base, with 8 bases between them. Germline V gives CDR1 SGDLS, CDR2 YYNGEE. CDR3 size: 13 residues. The CDR3 DNA reads TGTGCCAGCAGCCTCGTTTGGAACACTGAAGCTTTCTTT. Protein sequence: CASSLVWNTEAFF.

Only one count was recorded for this clone. V usage is TRBV10-3 and J usage is TRBJ1-2; D gene ambiguous. The CDR3 spans 16 residues. Per the germline V gene, CDR1 is ENHRY and CDR2 is SYGVKD. Trimming removed 2 bases at V and 4 bases at J, with 17 bases between. CDR3 in amino acids: CAISEGSGSAGYGYTF. DNA for the CDR3: TGTGCCATCAGTGAGGGGAGCGGCTCGGCGGGCTATGGCTACACCTTC.

CDR3 region: CASSQDTVGGPYNEQFF. In nucleotides, the CDR3 is TGCGCCAGCAGCCAAGATACCGTCGGAGGCCCCTACAATGAGCAGTTCTTC. The chain combines TRBV4-3 with TRBJ2-1; D might be TRBD2 (5 bases). With 0 bases removed from V and 2 bases from J, the gap between germline ends came to 14 bases. There are 17 residues in the CDR3. Per germline, CDR1 LGHNA and CDR2 YSLEER.

The V call is TRBV7-2, the J call TRBJ2-1; TRBD1 is a possible D gene (5 bases). Germline V gene sequence: CDR1 SGHTA, CDR2 FQGNSA. This CDR3 is built from 11 residues. Trimming removed 1 base from V and 10 bases from J, with 5 bases in between. CDR3 in amino acids: CASSLDREQFF. CDR3 DNA sequence: TGTGCCAGCAGCTTAGACAGGGAGCAGTTCTTC.

The chain recombines TRBV3-1 (or the pseudogene TRBV3-2) with TRBJ1-3; TRBD1 might be the D (6 bases). The V and J ends lost 4 bases and 2 bases respectively, with 15 bases between them. Germline V lookup: CDR1 LGHDT, CDR2 YNNKEL (reference sequence). The CDR3 length is 16 residues. In nucleotides, the CDR3 is TGTGCCAGCAGCCTCACCATTAGGGGGACTGGAAACACCATATATTTT. Translation gives CASSLTIRGTGNTIYF.

This clone was seen more than once but under ten times. The gene calls are TRBV4-3 and TRBJ1-2; 7 bases line up with TRBD1. CDR1 and CDR2 (germline): LGHNA, YSLEER. V lost 0 bases, J lost 6 bases, and 7 bases stayed unmatched. The length of the CDR3 is 15 residues. CDR3 sequence reads: CASSQEGQRINGYTF. Written as DNA, the CDR3 is TGCGCCAGCAGCCAAGAGGGACAGAGGATCAATGGCTACACCTTC.

The chain employs TRBV9 and TRBJ1-3, with 7 bases identical to TRBD1. From germline, CDR1 is SGDLS and CDR2 YYNGEE. The CDR3 extends over 13 amino acids. Trimming at V came to 0 bases and at J to 7 bases, leaving 1 base not matched to a gene. For the CDR3, the DNA is TGTGCCAGCAGCGTAGGAGGGGGCAACACCATATATTTT. It codes for CASSVGGGNTIYF.

Note on this clone: Other DNA sequences within the sample encode an identical CDR3. This chain connects TRBV12-5 to TRBJ1-1; TRBD1 might be the D (5 bases). V was clipped by 3 bases and J by 8 bases, with 10 bases between them. This CDR3 has 12 amino acids. The germline V gene has CDR1 LGHNT and CDR2 FRNRAP. CDR3 bases: TGTGCTAGTGGTTTAGGGAGGGGCGAAGCTTTCTTT. It specifies CASGLGRGEAFF.

This chain connects TRBV3-1 (or the pseudogene TRBV3-2) to TRBJ1-1, with D unclear. V lost 1 base, J lost 5 bases, and 11 bases lay in between. The CDR3 contains 14 residues. CDR1 LGHDT and CDR2 YNNKEL come from the germline V gene (reference sequence). The CDR3 region is CASSQGAAGTEAFF. In DNA form, the CDR3 reads TGTGCCAGCAGCCAAGGAGCTGCGGGAACTGAAGCTTTCTTT.

The chain joins TRBV3-1 (or the pseudogene TRBV3-2) to TRBJ1-1; D is uncertain. V lost 1 base and J 11 bases, leaving 14 bases between the germline ends. Germline V gene data show CDR1 as LGHDT and CDR2 as YNNKEL (reference sequence). This CDR3 has 13 residues. The CDR3 bases are TGTGCCAGCAGCCAAGTTGCGGGGTTTCAGGCTTTCTTT. Protein: CASSQVAGFQAFF.

The table lists this clone with a few counts. The chain couples TRBV29-1 to TRBJ2-5; tentatively, D is TRBD2 (6 bases). V gave up 1 base and J gave up 2 bases, with 14 bases separating them. This CDR3 is built from 15 residues. In germline, CDR1 is SQVTM, CDR2 ANQGSEA. The CDR3 sequence: CSVEAARGGQETQYF. The CDR3 bases are TGCAGCGTTGAAGCCGCTCGGGGAGGTCAAGAGACCCAGTACTTC.

The count of this clone is one. The chain combines TRBV7-9 with TRBJ1-3, with a tentative D call TRBD1 (6 bases). This CDR3 comprises 17 residues. The V gene lost 4 bases and the J gene lost 0 bases, with 16 bases spanning the gap. Germline V gene sequence: CDR1 SEHNR, CDR2 FQNEAQ (reference sequence). CDR3 sequence reads: CASSSLGGGVSGNTIYF. CDR3 in DNA: TGTGCCAGCAGCTCCCTGGGAGGGGGAGTCTCTGGAAACACCATATATTTT.

The rearrangement uses TRBV4-2 and TRBJ1-2, with 7 nucleotides matching TRBD1. V dropped 2 bases and J dropped 2; count of bases not matched to a gene: 11. This CDR3 has 17 residues. The germline gives CDR1 LGHNA, CDR2 YNFKEQ. CDR3 bases: TGTGCCAGCAGCCAAAAGAGGGGGGACAGCGGAAACTATGGCTACACCTTC. Amino acid sequence: CASSQKRGDSGNYGYTF.

This clone was counted only a few times. The rearrangement uses TRBV6-2 or TRBV6-3 and TRBJ2-5, with TRBD1 identical over 8 bases. The CDR3 is 13 residues long. The germline CDR1 and CDR2 sequences are MNHEY and SVGEGT. J was trimmed by 4 bases and V by 6 bases; bases with no gene match: 4. The chain's CDR3 is CASSRTGRETQYF. The CDR3 coding sequence is TGTGCCAGCAGCCGGACAGGGAGAGAGACCCAGTACTTC.

This chain connects TRBV10-3 to TRBJ1-3, with 8 bases lining up with TRBD1. The V gene's germline CDR1 is ENHRY and CDR2 SYGVKD. V shed 6 bases and J 2 bases; nucleotides not matched to a gene: 6. The CDR3 has 15 residues. As DNA, the CDR3 is TGTGCCATCAGATCGGACAGGGACGCTGGAAACACCATATATTTT. As protein: CAIRSDRDAGNTIYF.